The rows below give T cell receptor beta chains drawn from one sample of a study of blood T cell repertoires in COVID-19. Generated by immunoSEQ multiplex PCR, the TCRdb table keeps only in-frame clones and is missing some. Counted here are around 130,000 clones, around 80% occurring once; the ten biggest clones make up 2.4%. The sequencing input was PBMCs or T cells enriched from blood (not recorded which). Every receptor here comes from a middle-aged man with acute COVID-19. Each CDR3 is given with its conserved first and last residue. A D gene is named only where the DNA matches it firmly. Only part of the rows carry a size: once, few, many, or a class if the clone is expanded.

D: TRBD1; V: TRBV28; J: TRBJ1-5; size: few; DNA: TGTGCCAGCAGACTGGGACAGGGAAGGGGCAATCAGCCCCAGCATTTT; CDR3: CASRLGQGRGNQPQHF
D: -; V: TRBV28; J: TRBJ1-6; size: few; DNA: TGTGCCAGCAGTTTTGGGGGACTCAGCTCCTATAATTCACCCCTCCACTTT; CDR3: CASSFGGLSSYNSPLHF
D: -; V: TRBV5-1; J: TRBJ2-1; size: -; DNA: TGCGCCAGCAGCGCTACCTTGGATGAGCAGTTCTTC; CDR3: CASSATLDEQFF
D: -; V: TRBV5-6; J: TRBJ2-1; size: -; DNA: TGTGCCAGCAGCTTGCAGGACTACAATGAGCAGTTCTTC; CDR3: CASSLQDYNEQFF
D: TRBD1; V: TRBV29-1; J: TRBJ1-2; size: once; DNA: TGCAGCGTTGACGGACAGGGGATGAATCCCTTC; CDR3: CSVDGQGMNPF
D: -; V: TRBV2; J: TRBJ1-6; size: -; DNA: TGTGCCGGTGGGGGCGGTTTTAATTCACCCCTCCACTTT; CDR3: CAGGGGFNSPLHF
D: TRBD2; V: TRBV5-1; J: TRBJ2-1; size: -; DNA: TGCGCCAGCAGCACCAAGCGGGGGGGAAACAATGAGCAGTTCTTC; CDR3: CASSTKRGGNNEQFF
D: -; V: TRBV7-2; J: TRBJ2-5; size: -; DNA: TGTGCCAGCAGCTCTTCCGGGGTTCGAGAGACCCAGTACTTC; CDR3: CASSSSGVRETQYF
D: -; V: TRBV30; J: TRBJ2-2; size: few; DNA: TGTGCCTGGAGTGAACTCGGGGCGAACACCGGGGAGCTGTTTTTT; CDR3: CAWSELGANTGELFF
D: -; V: TRBV7-9; J: TRBJ1-1; size: -; DNA: TGTGCCAGCAGCTTTAGCTCCAGCAACACTGAAGCTTTCTTT; CDR3: CASSFSSSNTEAFF
D: -; V: TRBV19; J: TRBJ1-1; size: -; DNA: TGTGCCAGTAGTATCCTGACAGGATCCACTGAAGCTTTCTTT; CDR3: CASSILTGSTEAFF
D: -; V: TRBV28; J: TRBJ1-2; size: once; DNA: TGTGCCAGCAGACGAGACAGGATCTATGGCTACACCTTC; CDR3: CASRRDRIYGYTF
D: -; V: TRBV28; J: TRBJ1-2; size: -; DNA: TGTGCCAGCAGTTTAGGAGAACGGGGCTACACCTTC; CDR3: CASSLGERGYTF
D: TRBD2; V: TRBV19; J: TRBJ2-2; size: -; DNA: TGTGCCAGTAGCCGACTAGCTGAAGTGACCGGGGAGCTGTTTTTT; CDR3: CASSRLAEVTGELFF
D: -; V: TRBV5-5; J: TRBJ2-7; size: -; DNA: TGTGCCAGCAGCTCGTCGACACTTTACGAGCAGTACTTC; CDR3: CASSSSTLYEQYF
D: -; V: TRBV18; J: TRBJ2-1; size: few; DNA: TGTGCCAGCTCGCCGGACGGACCGGGACTGCTAAATGAGCAGTTCTTC; CDR3: CASSPDGPGLLNEQFF
D: TRBD2; V: TRBV9; J: TRBJ2-5; size: -; DNA: TGTGCCAGCACGGGGGGGACCCAGTACTTC; CDR3: CASTGGTQYF
D: -; V: TRBV28; J: TRBJ1-4; size: -; DNA: TGTGCCAGCAGTTTATATGCGGCGGCAGGAGGGGAAAAACTGTTTTTT; CDR3: CASSLYAAAGGEKLFF
D: TRBD2; V: TRBV28; J: TRBJ2-7; size: -; DNA: TGTGCCAGCAAACACGGGGGGGGAGTAATATCCTACGAGCAGTACTTC; CDR3: CASKHGGGVISYEQYF
D: -; V: TRBV7-2; J: TRBJ2-7; size: once; DNA: TGTGCCAGCAGCCCTCAGGGGGGATCCTACGAGCAGTACTTC; CDR3: CASSPQGGSYEQYF
D: TRBD2; V: TRBV9; J: TRBJ2-3; size: -; DNA: TGTGCCAGCAGCGCCATCGGAGCGGGGGCAGATACGCAGTATTTT; CDR3: CASSAIGAGADTQYF
D: TRBD1; V: TRBV5-1; J: TRBJ1-4; size: -; DNA: TGCGCCAGCAGCGTGGGACAGTATAATGAAAAACTGTTTTTT; CDR3: CASSVGQYNEKLFF
D: TRBD1; V: TRBV6-5; J: TRBJ2-2; size: -; DNA: TGTGCCAGCAGTTCTCAGGGGGCAAGCACCGGGGAGCTGTTTTTT; CDR3: CASSSQGASTGELFF
D: -; V: TRBV24-1; J: TRBJ1-1; size: -; DNA: TGTGCCACCAGTGATGGGGGGAAGAACACTGAAGCTTTCTTT; CDR3: CATSDGGKNTEAFF
D: -; V: TRBV9; J: TRBJ2-3; size: -; DNA: TGTGCCAGCAGTCTGAACCCACTCTCCACAGATACGCAGTATTTT; CDR3: CASSLNPLSTDTQYF
D: -; V: TRBV6-1; J: TRBJ1-4; size: -; DNA: TGTGCCAGCAGTGAAGACACAGGCCTCGAAAAACTGTTTTTT; CDR3: CASSEDTGLEKLFF
D: TRBD2; V: TRBV30; J: TRBJ2-5; size: -; DNA: TGTGCCTGGAGCCCGGAAGCGGGGGGGTGGGAGACCCAGTACTTC; CDR3: CAWSPEAGGWETQYF
D: -; V: TRBV19; J: TRBJ2-5; size: -; DNA: TGTGCCAGTAGGTCCAGCGGAGGGGCCCAAGAGACCCAGTACTTC; CDR3: CASRSSGGAQETQYF
D: -; V: TRBV9; J: TRBJ1-4; size: -; DNA: TGTGCCAGCAGCGTAGTTGGGGCCGCAGGGGAAAAACTGTTTTTT; CDR3: CASSVVGAAGEKLFF
D: -; V: TRBV18; J: TRBJ1-1; size: -; DNA: TGTGCCAGCTCACCACTAGAGGACACTGAAGCTTTCTTT; CDR3: CASSPLEDTEAFF
D: -; V: TRBV19; J: TRBJ1-5; size: once; DNA: TGTGCCAGTAGTATAGGACAGCTGAATCAGCCCCAGCATTTT; CDR3: CASSIGQLNQPQHF
D: -; V: TRBV6-5; J: TRBJ1-2; size: few; DNA: TGTGCCAGCCTCCTTGTCGAAGGGGGTACCAGCTACACCTTC; CDR3: CASLLVEGGTSYTF
D: -; V: TRBV6-5; J: TRBJ2-2; size: -; DNA: TGTGCCAGCAGGGTCCGACTTGCGTCCGGGGAGCTGTTTTTT; CDR3: CASRVRLASGELFF
D: -; V: TRBV11-2; J: TRBJ2-7; size: -; DNA: TGTGCCAGCAGCTTAACCTCAGGGTCCTACGAGCAGTACTTC; CDR3: CASSLTSGSYEQYF
D: -; V: TRBV19; J: TRBJ2-5; size: -; DNA: TGTGCCAGTAGATGGGCGCCGGAAGAGACCCAGTACTTC; CDR3: CASRWAPEETQYF
D: -; V: TRBV6-5; J: TRBJ2-3; size: once; DNA: TGTGCCAGCCGGGGGACAGATACGCAGTATTTT; CDR3: CASRGTDTQYF
D: -; V: TRBV5-5; J: TRBJ1-5; size: once; DNA: TGTGCCAGCAGCTTGACCGAGACGGGGCCCCAGCATTTT; CDR3: CASSLTETGPQHF
D: TRBD1; V: TRBV20-1; J: TRBJ2-7; size: -; DNA: TGCAGCTCCGGGGACAGCTACGAGCAGTACTTC; CDR3: CSSGDSYEQYF
D: TRBD1; V: TRBV27; J: TRBJ1-1; size: -; DNA: TGTGCCAGCAGTTTGACAGGGGGCTTTACTGAAGCTTTCTTT; CDR3: CASSLTGGFTEAFF
D: -; V: TRBV12-3/TRBV12-4; J: TRBJ2-7; size: -; DNA: TGTGCCAGCAGTTTGAGCCTACTGTACGAGCAGTACTTC; CDR3: CASSLSLLYEQYF
D: -; V: TRBV19; J: TRBJ2-1; size: -; DNA: TGTGCCAGTAGTCGAGAGGGATTTTACAATGAGCAGTTCTTC; CDR3: CASSREGFYNEQFF
D: -; V: TRBV28; J: TRBJ1-5; size: -; DNA: TGTGCCAGCATATCAGGGATAGGACAGCCCCAGCATTTT; CDR3: CASISGIGQPQHF
D: -; V: TRBV5-1; J: TRBJ1-1; size: once; DNA: TGCGCCAGCAGCTTGGCCAGGGTCGTTCACGCTGAAGCTTTCTTT; CDR3: CASSLARVVHAEAFF
D: TRBD1; V: TRBV28; J: TRBJ1-6; size: -; DNA: TGTGCCACCCAGGGGGAAACCTATAATTCACCCCTCCACTTT; CDR3: CATQGETYNSPLHF
D: -; V: TRBV10-3; J: TRBJ1-2; size: -; DNA: TGTGCCATCGGGGGGTTTGACTATGGCTACACCTTC; CDR3: CAIGGFDYGYTF
D: -; V: TRBV19; J: TRBJ1-6; size: -; DNA: TGTGCCAGTACGGAGGGCTCCTATAATTCACCCCTCCACTTT; CDR3: CASTEGSYNSPLHF
D: TRBD2; V: TRBV5-1; J: TRBJ2-2; size: -; DNA: TGCGCCAGCAGCCCGACTAGCGGGGGGCGAGTAAAAACCGGGGAGCTGTTTTTT; CDR3: CASSPTSGGRVKTGELFF
D: -; V: TRBV5-1; J: TRBJ2-7; size: once; DNA: TGCGCCAGCAGCTTGGGGCAGGGAACCTCCTACGAGCAGTACTTC; CDR3: CASSLGQGTSYEQYF
D: TRBD2; V: TRBV9; J: TRBJ2-1; size: -; DNA: TGTGCCAGCAGCTCCGAAAGGCCCGGGAGGAATGAGCAGTTCTTC; CDR3: CASSSERPGRNEQFF